These 18 T cell receptor beta chains were all obtained from the same sample, sequenced in a study of long-term antiretroviral therapy in people with HIV. It was version v3.0 of the immunoSEQ assay that was run at survey level. TCRdb's copy holds only in-frame clones and misses some; the assay was immunoSEQ multiplex PCR. There are tens of thousands of clones in the sample; 65% to 80% occur only once, and 4.5% to 5.5% lies in the top ten. Sequencing used unsorted PBMCs, obtained 0.5 years after starting antiretroviral therapy. These receptors came from a woman aged 35 to 49 with HIV.

This chain uses TRBV11-2 with TRBJ2-1; 7 bases align to TRBD2. V gave up 4 bases and J gave up 1 base; unmatched junction bases: 10. The CDR3 is 17 residues long. Germline V gene lookup returns CDR1 SGHAT and CDR2 FQNNGV. The CDR3 protein is CASSSFRAGRSYNEQFF. CDR3 nucleotides: TGTGCCAGCAGCTCATTCCGAGCGGGAAGATCCTACAATGAGCAGTTCTTC.

The genes are TRBV15 and TRBJ1-4; D is unresolved. Trimming stripped 1 base from V and 14 bases from J, with 23 bases between. Germline V CDR1 and CDR2: LNHNV, YYDKDF (reference sequence). The CDR3 runs 16 residues. CDR3 in amino acids: CATSRGGVGDPRYLFF. The CDR3 DNA is TGTGCCACCAGCAGAGGAGGAGTGGGTGACCCGCGATATCTGTTTTTT.

Only one count was recorded for this clone. The rearrangement uses TRBV6-1 and TRBJ1-1, with TRBD1 as a possible D gene (6 bases). The length of the CDR3 is 11 residues. Looked up from germline, CDR1 is MNHNS and CDR2 is SASEGT. V lost 7 bases and J lost 8, with 11 bases in between. The CDR3 DNA is TGTGCCAGCAAACTTGGGACAGAAGCTTTCTTT. It is translated as CASKLGTEAFF.

The genes are TRBV30 and TRBJ1-3; possible D gene TRBD1, 5 bases. V was clipped by 5 bases and J by 4 bases, with 9 bases between them. Germline CDR1 and CDR2: GTSNPN and SVGIG (reference sequence). The CDR3 sequence is 12 residues long. CDR3 sequence: CAWRGSGNTIYF. The CDR3 nucleotides read TGTGCCTGGCGGGGGTCCGGAAACACCATATATTTT. The full variable domain, in which reference TRBV30 and TRBJ1-3 provide the parts outside the CDR3, is SQTIHQWPATLVQPVGSPLSLECTVEGTSNPNLYWYRQAAGRGLQLLFYSVGIGQISSEVPQNLSASRPQDRQFILSSKKLLLSDSGFYLCAWRGSGNTIYFGEGSWLTVV.

The gene calls are TRBV10-1 and TRBJ2-7; possibly TRBD2 for D (7 bases). Trimming took off 8 bases at V and 2 bases at J, with 13 bases between the two ends. The germline V gene has CDR1 WNHNN and CDR2 SYGVQD (reference sequence). This CDR3 region has 13 residues. The CDR3: CASPVGGAYEQYF. CDR3 nucleotides: TGCGCCAGCCCGGTAGGGGGGGCCTACGAGCAGTACTTC.

The chain's CDR3 is CAISVSGRLAFF. CDR3 nucleotide sequence: TGTGCCATCAGCGTTTCGGGTAGATTGGCTTTCTTT. The chain is built from TRBV10-3 and TRBJ1-1; D gene unclear. This CDR3 is built from 12 residues. Trimming removed 6 bases at V and 11 bases at J, with 16 bases between. CDR1 is ENHRY and CDR2 is SYGVKD in the germline V gene.

J is TRBJ1-1 and V is TRBV7-3; D not resolved. Per the germline V gene, CDR1 is SGHTA and CDR2 is FQGTGA. The CDR3 is 13 residues long. The V and J ends lost 2 bases and 1 base respectively, with 5 bases between them. The CDR3 protein is CASSLEANTEAFF. The CDR3 DNA sequence: TGTGCCAGCAGCTTAGAGGCGAACACTGAAGCTTTCTTT.

The chain uses TRBV5-6 and TRBJ1-2; no reliable D call. V gave up 0 bases and J gave up 1 base, with 4 bases separating them. This CDR3 has 13 residues. In germline, CDR1 is SGHDT, CDR2 YYEEEE. DNA of the CDR3: TGTGCCAGCAGCTTGGGGGGTAACTATGGCTACACCTTC. Its translation: CASSLGGNYGYTF. Full variable domain (outside the CDR3, taken from reference TRBV5-6 and TRBJ1-2): DAGVTQSPTHLIKTRGQQVTLRCSPKSGHDTVSWYQQALGQGPQFIFQYYEEEERQRGNFPDRFSGHQFPNYSSELNVNALLLGDSALYLCASSLGGNYGYTFGSGTRLTVV.

This rearrangement joins TRBV9 to TRBJ1-1; 7 positions match TRBD1. V shed 5 bases and J 4 bases; nucleotides not matched to a gene: 8. Germline V CDR1 and CDR2: SGDLS, YYNGEE. This CDR3 comprises 14 residues. The CDR3 nucleotides are TGTGCCAGCAGTTTAGGGGGCGTACCCACTGAAGCTTTCTTT. Protein product: CASSLGGVPTEAFF.

V is TRBV5-5 and J is TRBJ1-2, with unresolved D. CDR3 length: 14 residues. V shed 4 bases and J shed 7 bases, with 17 bases lying between them. Germline V CDR1 and CDR2: SGHKS, YYEKEE (reference sequence). CDR3 bases: TGTGCCAGCAGCCCGGATGCCGCCCGGGGTGGCTACACCTTC. As protein: CASSPDAARGGYTF.

The chain is built from TRBV6-5 and TRBJ1-2; D unresolved. This CDR3 spans 13 amino acids. Trimming cost V 2 bases and J 8 bases, with 12 bases left between them. In germline, CDR1 is MNHEY, CDR2 SVGAGI. The CDR3 here is CASSYPDLSGYTF. For the CDR3, the DNA is TGTGCCAGCAGTTACCCGGATTTATCCGGCTACACCTTC.

The chain couples TRBV5-5 to TRBJ2-7; no clear D gene. V was clipped by 1 base and J by 2 bases, with 7 bases between them. The CDR3 is 13 amino acids. The germline V gene has CDR1 SGHKS and CDR2 YYEKEE (reference sequence). The CDR3, as DNA: TGTGCCAGCAGCTTGAACGGACCCTACGAGCAGTACTTC. The encoded protein is CASSLNGPYEQYF.

The V call is TRBV4-1, the J call TRBJ2-3, with 8 bases identical to TRBD2. V shed 1 base, J shed 4 bases, and the junction held 7 bases outside the gene matches. There are 16 residues in the CDR3. Germline V gives CDR1 MGHRA, CDR2 YSYEKL. The CDR3 sequence is CASSQVLAGGSDTQYF. The CDR3 DNA reads as TGCGCCAGCAGCCAAGTATTGGCGGGGGGATCAGATACGCAGTATTTT.

This clone showed up just a few times. The chain uses TRBV2 and TRBJ1-1; TRBD1 matches 10 bases. This CDR3 spans 16 amino acids. Germline CDR1 and CDR2: SNHLY and FYNNEI. The CDR3 sequence: CADITGTGASNTEAFF. Here the CDR3 DNA reads TGTGCTGATATAACCGGGACAGGGGCGTCGAACACTGAAGCTTTCTTT. Full variable domain (outside the CDR3, taken from reference TRBV2 and TRBJ1-1): EPEVTQTPSHQVTQMGQEVILRCVPISNHLYFYWYRQILGQKVEFLVSFYNNEISEKSEIFDDQFSVERPDGSNFTLKIRSTKLEDSAMYFCADITGTGASNTEAFFGQGTRLTVV.

The gene calls are TRBV7-7 and TRBJ2-2; D assignment may be TRBD1 or TRBD2 (5 bases each). This CDR3 region has 17 residues. Trimming left V 0 bases short and J 1 base short, with 12 bases between. Germline V gene sequence: CDR1 SSHAT, CDR2 FNYEAQ (reference sequence). CDR3 DNA: TGTGCCAGCAGCTTAGCGGGGACGGGGAGGAACACCGGGGAGCTGTTTTTT. Protein: CASSLAGTGRNTGELFF.

As concerns this clone: One end of the junction does not line up with germline, which may come from a read error. This chain joins TRBV7-9 and TRBJ2-5; 8 bases are a match to TRBD1. The germline CDR1 and CDR2 sequences are SEHNR and FQNEAQ (reference sequence). This CDR3 is 17 amino acids long. CDR3 DNA sequence: TGTGCCAGCAGATTAGGCCCTGGCAGGGGGCAACAAGAGACCCAGTACTTC. This gives the protein CASRLGPGRGQQETQYF.

V usage is TRBV28 and J usage is TRBJ1-1; no firm D call. Per germline, CDR1 MDHEN and CDR2 SYDVKM. This CDR3 has 11 residues. V lost 6 bases and J lost 1, with 3 bases in between. The CDR3 nucleotides read TGTGCCAGCAGATGGAACACTGAAGCTTTCTTT. This translates into CASRWNTEAFF. Variable domain in full (rest from reference TRBV28 and TRBJ1-1): DVKVTQSSRYLVKRTGEKVFLECVQDMDHENMFWYRQDPGLGLRLIYFSYDVKMKEKGDIPEGYSVSREKKERFSLILESASTNQTSMYLCASRWNTEAFFGQGTRLTVV.

The chain couples TRBV19 to TRBJ1-4; TRBD1 aligns across 9 bases. Losses at the gene ends were 5 bases for V and 4 bases for J; bases not matched to a gene: 5. Germline values: CDR1 LNHDA, CDR2 SQIVND (reference sequence). The CDR3 runs to 15 residues. This chain's CDR3 is CASSLGDRDNEKLFF. CDR3 sequence (DNA): TGTGCCAGTAGTCTCGGGGACAGGGATAATGAAAAACTGTTTTTT. Complete variable domain (other parts from reference TRBV19 and TRBJ1-4): DGGITQSPKYLFRKEGQNVTLSCEQNLNHDAMYWYRQDPGQGLRLIYYSQIVNDFQKGDIAEGYSVSREKKESFPLTVTSAQKNPTAFYLCASSLGDRDNEKLFFGSGTQLSVL.